The 4 T cell receptor beta chains listed next were all sequenced from one sample in a study of shared clonotypes between healthy human individuals (dated by TCRdb to 2018 to 2020). The library was made by the immunoSEQ multiplex PCR assay. TCRdb took this table from immuneACCESS and kept in-frame rearrangements with V and J called. Such tables lack part of the clones; where checked against another copy, unresolved V genes explain under half of the gap, and the rest is unexplained. The sample includes approximately 1,000,000 clones, with 78% observed a single time. In total, the top ten clones hold around 0.47% of the sample. Input material: memory CD4+ T cells from PBMCs. This sample's cell subset or site label indicates: CD45RA-negative fraction. Receptors were obtained from a man between 18 and 29 years old in good health. Some clones in this sample may be carry-over from other donors' samples.

The chain uses TRBV6-5 and TRBJ1-1; a weak D match, TRBD1 (5 bases). V was cut by 7 bases and J by 6 bases, with 12 bases left in between. The CDR3 contains 12 residues. From germline, CDR1 is MNHEY and CDR2 SVGAGI. CDR3 loop: CASTDRFAEAFF. CDR3 coding DNA: TGTGCCAGCACCGACAGATTCGCTGAAGCTTTCTTT.

V usage is TRBV29-1 and J usage is TRBJ1-5, with D perhaps matching TRBD1 (6 bases). CDR3 length: 14 residues. In germline, CDR1 is SQVTM, CDR2 ANQGSEA. V was cut by 4 bases and J by 7 bases, with 17 bases left in between. CDR3 nucleotides: TGCAGCGTTGGCGAGGGGGTTGTTGGACAGCCCCAGCATTTT. Its protein product is CSVGEGVVGQPQHF.

V is TRBV7-8 and J is TRBJ2-7; 7 bases are a match to TRBD2. Germline values: CDR1 SGHVS, CDR2 FQNEAQ. The V gene end was trimmed by 1 base and the J gene end by 1 base; junction bases not matched to a gene: 4. This CDR3 region has 15 residues. The CDR3 DNA is TGTGCCAGCAGCTTAGAGGGCGGGGGTTCCTACGAGCAGTACTTC. Translated, it gives CASSLEGGGSYEQYF.

The chain carries TRBV6-5 and TRBJ1-3; 8 bases line up with TRBD1. V lost 2 bases, J lost 4 bases, and 4 bases stayed unmatched. CDR3 length: 15 residues. The V gene's germline CDR1 is MNHEY and CDR2 SVGAGI. This chain's CDR3 is CASSYRTGSGNTIYF. The DNA for the CDR3 is TGTGCCAGCAGTTACCGGACAGGGTCAGGAAACACCATATATTTT.